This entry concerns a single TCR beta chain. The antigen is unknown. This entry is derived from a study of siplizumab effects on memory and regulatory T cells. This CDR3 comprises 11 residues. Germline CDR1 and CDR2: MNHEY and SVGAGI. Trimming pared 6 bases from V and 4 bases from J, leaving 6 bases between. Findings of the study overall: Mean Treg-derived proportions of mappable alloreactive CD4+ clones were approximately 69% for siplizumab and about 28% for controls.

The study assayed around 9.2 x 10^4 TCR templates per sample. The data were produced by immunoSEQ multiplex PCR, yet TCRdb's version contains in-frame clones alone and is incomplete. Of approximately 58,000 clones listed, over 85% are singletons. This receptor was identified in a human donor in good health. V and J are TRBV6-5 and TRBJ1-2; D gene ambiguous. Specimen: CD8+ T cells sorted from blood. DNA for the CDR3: TGTGCCAGCAGAGGACCCTATGGCTACACCTTC. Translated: CASRGPYGYTF.